This TCR beta chain was captured by sequencing in a study of cytomegalovirus exposure and HLA in healthy donors. Germline CDR1 is SGHRS and CDR2 is YFSETQ. V lost 1 base, J lost 4 bases, and 5 bases stayed unmatched. The CDR3 runs 14 residues. The protocol was immunoSEQ multiplex PCR, while the TCRdb copy is restricted to in-frame clones and leaves out a portion. The table shows fewer than 200,000 clones, with 85% to 90% occurring only once. Details on this clone: Its antigen is still unknown.

General study results and limits: First-cohort TCR clusters tended to co-occur in the 90 to 150 validation repertoires, a later analysis found.

This TCR derives from a woman aged 25 to 39 in good health and CMV-seronegative. This chain connects TRBV5-1 to TRBJ2-7; the match to TRBD1 covers 7 bases. The sample was PBMCs. This chain's CDR3 is CASSLTGQLYEQYF. The CDR3 DNA reads as TGCGCCAGCAGCTTGACGGGACAGTTATACGAGCAGTACTTC.